These 20 T cell receptor beta chains were all obtained from the same sample, sequenced in a study of CD8 T cells in ankylosing spondylitis. MiXCR, applied by TCRdb to the 5' RACE reads, yields one record per CDR3 protein. This table holds roughly 130,000 distinct CDR3 sequences, 9.3% found once. What was sequenced was blood, either unsorted or a sorted T cell fraction (not recorded which). These TCRs come from a male donor with ankylosing spondylitis or in good health (not recorded which).

This clonotype was seen ten or more times. The genes are TRBV5-6 and TRBJ2-2; 8 bases are a match to TRBD2. The ends lost 1 base at V and 3 bases at J; junction bases unmatched: 5. The length of the CDR3 is 16 residues. The V gene's germline CDR1 is SGHDT and CDR2 YYEEEE. CDR3 in amino acids: CASSLRREVHTGELFF. The CDR3 region has the DNA TGTGCCAGCAGCTTGCGGCGGGAGGTTCACACCGGGGAGCTGTTTTTT.

This clonotype came up a few times. The chain is built from TRBV6-1 and TRBJ2-3; 12 bases map to TRBD2. This CDR3 comprises 16 residues. Germline lookup yields CDR1 MNHNS and CDR2 SASEGT. V gave up 7 bases and J gave up 2 bases; unmatched junction bases: 7. In DNA form, the CDR3 reads TGTGCCAGCACCACACTAGCGGGAGGTAACACAGATACGCAGTATTTT. This sequence encodes CASTTLAGGNTDTQYF.

This clonotype was found many times. V is TRBV29-1 and J is TRBJ2-5; D gene unclear. The CDR3 runs to 13 residues. Per the germline V gene, CDR1 is SQVTM and CDR2 is ANQGSEA. Trimming cost V 3 bases and J 0 bases, with 8 bases left between them. The CDR3 DNA sequence: TGCAGCGTTGACCCACTTAACCAAGAGACCCAGTACTTC. As protein: CSVDPLNQETQYF.

Ten or more counts support this clonotype. The genes are TRBV7-3 and TRBJ2-1; D call uncertain. Trimming pared 5 bases from V and 3 bases from J, leaving 20 bases between. The CDR3 is 17 residues long. Looked up from germline, CDR1 is SGHTA and CDR2 is FQGTGA. In DNA, the CDR3 is TGTGCCAGCAGCCTCGACCCCGGCCCGGCATTCTACAATGAGCAGTTCTTC. Its protein is CASSLDPGPAFYNEQFF.

This clonotype occurred many times. This sequence joins TRBV3-1 and TRBJ1-1, with 7 bases that match TRBD1. The trim removed 1 base at V and 1 base at J, leaving 0 bases unmatched. Germline CDR1 reads LGHDT; CDR2 reads YNNKEL (reference sequence). CDR3 length equals 14 residues. The CDR3 here is CASSQGTGNTEAFF. CDR3 in DNA: TGTGCCAGCAGCCAAGGGACAGGGAACACTGAAGCTTTCTTT.

This clonotype came up many times. The chain combines TRBV3-1 with TRBJ2-1; 8 bases align to TRBD2. CDR1 and CDR2 from the germline V gene are LGHDT and YNNKEL (reference sequence). CDR3 length: 19 amino acids. Trimming removed 1 base from V and 3 bases from J; junction bases left unmatched: 14. The CDR3 DNA is TGTGCCAGCAGCCAAGGGAGGAGGGGAACGAGCGGGAGCTACAATGAGCAGTTCTTC. As protein: CASSQGRRGTSGSYNEQFF.

This clonotype has more than one count but fewer than ten. V gene TRBV6-1 combines with J gene TRBJ1-1; weak D call: TRBD1 (6 bases). Trimming took off 7 bases at V and 1 base at J, with 10 bases between the two ends. This CDR3 region has 13 residues. Germline CDR1 is MNHNS and CDR2 is SASEGT. For the CDR3, the DNA is TGTGCCAGCAAGAAGGGGGGGAACACTGAAGCTTTCTTT. This gives the protein CASKKGGNTEAFF.

This clonotype was counted many times. The V call is TRBV29-1, the J call TRBJ2-5, with 11 bases identical to TRBD2. Trimming took 4 bases from V and 1 from J; bases not matched to a gene: 2. Germline V gene sequence: CDR1 SQVTM, CDR2 ANQGSEA. The CDR3 has 14 residues. The CDR3 reads CSVASGRFQETQYF. The DNA of the CDR3 is TGCAGCGTTGCTAGCGGGAGGTTCCAAGAGACCCAGTACTTC.

This clonotype was seen a few times. The junction departs from germline at one end; a sequencing error may be responsible. The chain carries TRBV15 and TRBJ2-2, with a tentative D call TRBD2 (5 bases). Germline V gives CDR1 LNHNV, CDR2 YYDKDF (reference sequence). This CDR3 comprises 17 residues. DNA for the CDR3: TGTGCCACCAGCACGGGGTGGGGTTTAGCGAAGACCGGGGAGCTGTTTTTT. Its protein product is CATSTGWGLAKTGELFF.

The J gene is TRBJ1-2, the V gene TRBV15; weak D call: TRBD1 (5 bases). Trimming left V 0 bases short and J 4 bases short, with 12 bases between. Germline V gene sequence: CDR1 LNHNV, CDR2 YYDKDF (reference sequence). This CDR3 has 15 residues. The CDR3 DNA reads TGTGCCACCAGCAGAGATATGGGGGTAGGCTATGGCTACACCTTC. Protein sequence: CATSRDMGVGYGYTF.

The table lists this clonotype with a few counts. This chain links TRBV7-2 with TRBJ2-5, with D perhaps matching TRBD1 (5 bases). The CDR3 has 14 amino acids. CDR1 SGHTA and CDR2 FQGNSA come from the germline V gene. V lost 7 bases and J lost 2, with 14 bases in between. As DNA, the CDR3 is TGTGCCAGCAACAAAGGGGCTGAACAAGAGACCCAGTACTTC. Protein: CASNKGAEQETQYF.

This clonotype was counted ten times or more. The chain recombines TRBV20-1 with TRBJ2-1; no clear D gene. The CDR3 length is 11 residues. The germline V gene has CDR1 DFQATT and CDR2 SNEGSKA (reference sequence). Deletions cut 5 bases from V and 5 bases from J, with 7 bases between. In nucleotides, the CDR3 is TGCAGTGCTCCCGAGAACAATGAGCAGTTCTTC. Protein sequence: CSAPENNEQFF.

The table lists this clonotype with many counts. The rearrangement links TRBV12-3 or TRBV12-4 to TRBJ2-3; 10 positions agree with TRBD2. The CDR3 extends over 15 amino acids. Trimming at V came to 4 bases and at J to 2 bases, leaving 3 bases not matched to a gene. CDR3 protein: CASSWTSGHTDTQYF. In DNA form, the CDR3 reads TGTGCCAGCAGTTGGACTAGCGGCCACACAGATACGCAGTATTTT.

The V and J genes are TRBV7-2 and TRBJ2-7; 9 bases are a match to TRBD2. This CDR3 spans 15 amino acids. Per germline, CDR1 SGHTA and CDR2 FQGNSA. V gave up 4 bases and J gave up 4 bases; unmatched junction bases: 8. The CDR3 loop is CASSSSGRSIYEQYF. CDR3 in DNA: TGTGCCAGCAGCTCGAGCGGGAGGAGTATTTACGAGCAGTACTTC.

This rearrangement joins TRBV28 to TRBJ1-3; D remains ambiguous. This CDR3 has 12 residues. Germline CDR1 is MDHEN and CDR2 is SYDVKM. The V end lost 6 bases, the J end lost 8 bases, and 11 bases lay between the germline ends. The CDR3 nucleotides are TGTGCCAGCAGCACCCCCCCGGACACCATATATTTT. Its protein is CASSTPPDTIYF.

In its sample, this clonotype was seen once. This sequence may be a read error, since a much larger clone differs from it by one base. The genes are TRBV7-9 and TRBJ2-7; a weak D match, TRBD2 (6 bases). This CDR3 region has 13 residues. Germline V gene data show CDR1 as SEHNR and CDR2 as FQNEAQ (reference sequence). The V end lost 8 bases, the J end lost 3 bases, and 14 bases lay between the germline ends. The CDR3 coding sequence is TGTGCCAGCCTCGGGACTGAGCGCTACGAGCAGTACTTC. Translation: CASLGTERYEQYF.

This clonotype was observed many times. The rearrangement uses TRBV29-1 and TRBJ2-1, with D perhaps TRBD2 (6 bases). The CDR3 contains 11 residues. Per germline, CDR1 SQVTM and CDR2 ANQGSEA. With 8 bases removed from V and 6 bases from J, the gap between germline ends came to 11 bases. The CDR3 is CSSEEGNEQFF. CDR3 DNA sequence: TGCAGCTCGGAGGAGGGCAATGAGCAGTTCTTC.

The sample holds many counts of this clonotype. The rearrangement joins TRBV20-1 to TRBJ2-1; perhaps D is TRBD1 or TRBD2 (5 bases each). CDR1 is DFQATT and CDR2 is SNEGSKA in the germline V gene (reference sequence). With 6 bases removed from V and 5 bases from J, the gap between germline ends came to 14 bases. The CDR3 is 13 amino acids. The DNA of the CDR3 is TGCAGTGCCGAGGGGCGGAGACACAATGAGCAGTTCTTC. This sequence encodes CSAEGRRHNEQFF.

This clonotype showed up many times. The J gene is TRBJ1-4, the V gene TRBV6-5; D is uncertain. The CDR3 is made up of 14 amino acids. The germline V and J ends were trimmed by 4 bases and 0 bases, with 6 bases remaining between them. CDR1 MNHEY and CDR2 SVGAGI come from the germline V gene. The CDR3 is CASSWVATNEKLFF. For the CDR3, the DNA is TGTGCCAGCAGTTGGGTGGCAACTAATGAAAAACTGTTTTTT.

The chain joins TRBV6-1 to TRBJ2-7; 11 nucleotides agree with TRBD1. The ends lost 3 bases at V and 4 bases at J; junction bases unmatched: 5. The germline V gene has CDR1 MNHNS and CDR2 SASEGT. CDR3 length: 15 residues. CDR3 nucleotide sequence: TGTGCCAGCAGTGATGTGTGGGACAGGGGGTACGAGCAGTACTTC. It codes for CASSDVWDRGYEQYF.